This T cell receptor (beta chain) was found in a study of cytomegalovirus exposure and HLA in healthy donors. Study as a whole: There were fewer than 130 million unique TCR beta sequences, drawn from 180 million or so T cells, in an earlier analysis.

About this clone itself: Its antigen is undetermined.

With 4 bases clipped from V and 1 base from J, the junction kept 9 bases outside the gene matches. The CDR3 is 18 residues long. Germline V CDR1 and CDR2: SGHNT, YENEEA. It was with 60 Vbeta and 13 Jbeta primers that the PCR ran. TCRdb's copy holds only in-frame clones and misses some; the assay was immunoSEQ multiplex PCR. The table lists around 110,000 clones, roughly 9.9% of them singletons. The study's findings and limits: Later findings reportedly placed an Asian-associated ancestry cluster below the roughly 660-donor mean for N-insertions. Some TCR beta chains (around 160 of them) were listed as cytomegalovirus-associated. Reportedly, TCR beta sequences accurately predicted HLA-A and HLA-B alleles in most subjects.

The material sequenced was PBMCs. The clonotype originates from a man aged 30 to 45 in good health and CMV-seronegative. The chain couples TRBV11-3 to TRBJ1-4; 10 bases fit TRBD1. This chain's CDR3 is CASSYRDRGLRTNEKLFF. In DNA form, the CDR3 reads TGTGCCAGCAGCTACCGGGACAGGGGCCTGAGAACTAATGAAAAACTGTTTTTT.